This T cell receptor beta chain emerged from a study of post-analysis software for immune sequencing data. Study information: The study covered relapsing-remitting, secondary progressive and progressive-relapsing courses of multiple sclerosis.

This clonotype was counted ten times or more. Its antigen is as yet unknown. Presence of unique molecular identifiers characterized the TCR beta cDNA libraries. Yield was roughly 500,000 cDNA molecules from roughly 0.93 to 9.6 million T cells. TCRdb re-called the PCR reads with MiXCR, one entry per CDR3 protein. The sample contains around 200,000 distinct CDR3 sequences, 25% to 35% of which appear only once. Overall study findings and caveats: With F measure, samples from one preparation batch clustered together strongly. Relative to controls, patients with multiple sclerosis showed significantly lower normalized Chao1 diversity.

The receptor comes from a girl younger than 18 with multiple sclerosis. The material sequenced was blood.

The CDR3 bases are TGTGCCAGCAATTTGGGGCGTTCCGAGCAGTACTTC. It codes for CASNLGRSEQYF. The chain is built from TRBV12-3 or TRBV12-4 and TRBJ2-5; D perhaps matches TRBD1 (5 bases). The tail of the sequence fits TRBJ2-7 better, so the J call may be wrong. CDR3 length equals 12 residues.